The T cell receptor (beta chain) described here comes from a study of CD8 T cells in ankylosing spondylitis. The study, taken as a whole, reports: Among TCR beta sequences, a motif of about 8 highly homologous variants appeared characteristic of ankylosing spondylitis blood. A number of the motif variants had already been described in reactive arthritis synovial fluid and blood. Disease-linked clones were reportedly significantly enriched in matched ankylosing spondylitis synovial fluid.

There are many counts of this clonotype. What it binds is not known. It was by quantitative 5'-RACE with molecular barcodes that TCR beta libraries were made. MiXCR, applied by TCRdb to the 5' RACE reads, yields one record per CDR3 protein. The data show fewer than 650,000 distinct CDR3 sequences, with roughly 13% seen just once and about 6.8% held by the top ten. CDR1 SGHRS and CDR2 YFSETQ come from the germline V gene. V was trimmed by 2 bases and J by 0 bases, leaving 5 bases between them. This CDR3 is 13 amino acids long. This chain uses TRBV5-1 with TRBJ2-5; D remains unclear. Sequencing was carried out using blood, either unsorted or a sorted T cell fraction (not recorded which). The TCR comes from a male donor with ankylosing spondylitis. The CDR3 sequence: CASSFGNQETQYF. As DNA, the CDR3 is TGCGCCAGCAGCTTCGGCAACCAAGAGACCCAGTACTTC.